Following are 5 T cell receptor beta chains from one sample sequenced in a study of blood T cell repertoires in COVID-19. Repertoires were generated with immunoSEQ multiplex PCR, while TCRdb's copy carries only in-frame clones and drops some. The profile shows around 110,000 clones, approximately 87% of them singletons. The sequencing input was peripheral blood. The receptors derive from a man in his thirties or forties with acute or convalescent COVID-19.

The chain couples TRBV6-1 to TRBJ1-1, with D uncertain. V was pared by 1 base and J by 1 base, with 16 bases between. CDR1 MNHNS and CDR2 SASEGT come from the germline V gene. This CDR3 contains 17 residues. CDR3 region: CASSEDFGSYPNTEAFF. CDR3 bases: TGTGCCAGCAGTGAAGATTTCGGGAGCTACCCGAACACTGAAGCTTTCTTT.

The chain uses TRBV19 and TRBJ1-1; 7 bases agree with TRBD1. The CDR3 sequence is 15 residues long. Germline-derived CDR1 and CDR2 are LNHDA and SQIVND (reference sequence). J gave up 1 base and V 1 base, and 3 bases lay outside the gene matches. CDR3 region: CASSIGAGGNTEAFF. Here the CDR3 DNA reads TGTGCCAGTAGTATAGGGGCAGGGGGGAACACTGAAGCTTTCTTT.

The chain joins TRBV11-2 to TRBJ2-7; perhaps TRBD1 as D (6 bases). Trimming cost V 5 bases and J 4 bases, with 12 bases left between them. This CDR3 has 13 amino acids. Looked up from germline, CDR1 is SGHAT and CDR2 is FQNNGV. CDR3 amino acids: CASSPTQGYEQYV. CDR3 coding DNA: TGTGCCAGCAGCCCGACCCAGGGGTACGAGCAGTACGTC.

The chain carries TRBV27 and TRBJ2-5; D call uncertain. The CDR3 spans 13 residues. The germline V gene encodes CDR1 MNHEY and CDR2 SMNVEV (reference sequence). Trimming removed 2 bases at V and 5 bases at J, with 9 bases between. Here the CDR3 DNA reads TGTGCCAGCAGTTTAGGGCAGATGGAGACCCAGTACTTC. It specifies CASSLGQMETQYF.

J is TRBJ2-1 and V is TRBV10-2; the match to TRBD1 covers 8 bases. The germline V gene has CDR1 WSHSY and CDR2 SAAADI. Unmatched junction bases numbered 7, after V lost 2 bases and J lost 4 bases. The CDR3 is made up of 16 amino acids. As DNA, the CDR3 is TGCGCCAGCAGTGAGGGGGGCAGGGGGCCTTACAATGAGCAGTTCTTC. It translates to CASSEGGRGPYNEQFF.